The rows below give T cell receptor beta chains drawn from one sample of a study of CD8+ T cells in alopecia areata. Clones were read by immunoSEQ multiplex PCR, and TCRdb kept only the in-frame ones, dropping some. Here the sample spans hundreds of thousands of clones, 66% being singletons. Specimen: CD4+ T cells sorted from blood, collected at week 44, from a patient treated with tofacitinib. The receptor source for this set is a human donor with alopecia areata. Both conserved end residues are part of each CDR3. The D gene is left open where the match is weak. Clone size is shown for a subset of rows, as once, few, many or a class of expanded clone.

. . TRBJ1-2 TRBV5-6 TGTGCCAGCAGCTTGGAGGGAACTTATGGCTACACCTTC CASSLEGTYGYTF
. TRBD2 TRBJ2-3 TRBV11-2 TGTGCCAGCAAACCCCCGGGGGGTAGCATGGATACGCAGTATTTT CASKPPGGSMDTQYF
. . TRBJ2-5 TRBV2 TGTGCCACCAAGACTCCAGGGGGGACGGAGACCCAGTACTTC CATKTPGGTETQYF
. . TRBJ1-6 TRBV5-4 TGTGCCAGCAGCATACAGGGACTTGGTTCACCCCTCCACTTT CASSIQGLGSPLHF
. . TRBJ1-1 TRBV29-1 TGCAGCGTTGGGATGGGAGCGAACACTGAAGCTTTCTTT CSVGMGANTEAFF
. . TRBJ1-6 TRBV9 TGTGCCAGCAGCGTACAAGGGGGTTATTCACCCCTCCACTTT CASSVQGGYSPLHF
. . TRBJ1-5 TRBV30 TGTGCCTGGGCGGGGGGGGACAATCAGCCCCAGCATTTT CAWAGGDNQPQHF
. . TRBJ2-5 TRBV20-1 TGCAGTGGTGCCTTCCAAGAGACCCAGTACTTC CSGAFQETQYF
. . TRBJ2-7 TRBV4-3 TGCGCCAGCAGCCAAAATCACCATCCTGGACAGAACCAGTACTTC CASSQNHHPGQNQYF
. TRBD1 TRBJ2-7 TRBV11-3 TGTGCCAGCAGCTTAGAGGGGGGACAGGGCTACGAGCAGTACTTC CASSLEGGQGYEQYF
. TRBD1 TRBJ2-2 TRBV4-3 TGCGCCAGCAGCCCAGAGGCGAACAGGGGAAACACCGGGGAGCTGTTTTTT CASSPEANRGNTGELFF
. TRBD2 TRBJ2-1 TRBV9 TGTGCCAGCAGCGTAGCTAGCGGGGGAAGCTCCTACAATGAGCAGTTCTTC CASSVASGGSSYNEQFF
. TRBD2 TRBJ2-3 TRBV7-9 TGTGCCAGCAGCCCTCGTGGGGGACTAGCGGTAACAGATACGCAGTATTTT CASSPRGGLAVTDTQYF
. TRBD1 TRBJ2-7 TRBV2 TGTGCCACCGGCGACAAGGGGGCGGCCTACGAGCAGTACTTC CATGDKGAAYEQYF
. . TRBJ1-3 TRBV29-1 TGCAGCGTTGAGGTGGTTGGAAACACCATATATTTT CSVEVVGNTIYF
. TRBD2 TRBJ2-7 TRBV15 TGTGCCACCAGCAGAGTAGTAGGCGGGGGGTCATCCTACGAGCAGTACTTC CATSRVVGGGSSYEQYF
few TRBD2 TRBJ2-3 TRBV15 TGTGCCACCACCTCCGGGCTAGCGGGGGCCACGCAGTATTTT CATTSGLAGATQYF
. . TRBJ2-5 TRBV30 TGTGCCTGGATTCCCGGGGGTTTGAAGACCCAGTACTTC CAWIPGGLKTQYF
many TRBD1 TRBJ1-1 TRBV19 TGTGCCAGTAGTCCTATTGGGACAGGCACTCGGGAGACTGAAGCTTTCTTT CASSPIGTGTRETEAFF
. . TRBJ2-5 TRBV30 TGTGCCTGGAGTGTCGTCGCTATAAAAGAGACCCAGTACTTC CAWSVVAIKETQYF
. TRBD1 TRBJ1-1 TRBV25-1 TGTGCCAGCAGCAGCCGGACAGGGCGAACTGAAGCTTTCTTT CASSSRTGRTEAFF
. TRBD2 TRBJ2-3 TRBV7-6 TGTGCCAGCAGCTTGTCTAGCGGGGCTAGCACAGATACGCAGTATTTT CASSLSSGASTDTQYF
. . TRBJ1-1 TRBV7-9 TGTGCCAGCAGCTTAGGGGGGCCTAACACTGAAGCTTTCTTT CASSLGGPNTEAFF
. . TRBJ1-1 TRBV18 TGTGCCAGCTCACCTGGGAGCACTGAAGCTTTCTTT CASSPGSTEAFF
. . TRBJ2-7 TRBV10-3 TGTGCCATCAGTGAGGGACAGCAAGGGCAGTACTTC CAISEGQQGQYF
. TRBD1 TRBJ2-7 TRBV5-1 TGCGCCAGCAGCTTGGGACAGGGGTTCTACGAGCAGTACTTC CASSLGQGFYEQYF
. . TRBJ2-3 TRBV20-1 TGCAGTGCCACCCCAGGAGATACGCAGTATTTT CSATPGDTQYF
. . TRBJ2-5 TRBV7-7 TGTGCCAGCAGCCCCCAGGGGCGGGGGAAAGAGACCCAGTACTTC CASSPQGRGKETQYF
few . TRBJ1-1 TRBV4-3 TGCGCCAGCAGCCAAGAATCTCGGTCCAGGGGTAACACTGAAGCTTTCTTT CASSQESRSRGNTEAFF
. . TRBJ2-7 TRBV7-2 TGTGCCAGCAGCTTAGTGGGGATTAGCTCCTACGAGCAGTACTTC CASSLVGISSYEQYF
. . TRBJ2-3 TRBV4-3 TGCGCCAGCAGCCAAGAGGGGGCTAGCGCAAACACAGATACGCAGTATTTT CASSQEGASANTDTQYF
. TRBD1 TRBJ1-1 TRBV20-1 TGCAGTGCTAGAGATCAAGCCGGGACAGTATTT CSARDQAGTVF
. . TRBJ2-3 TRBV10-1 TGCGCCAGCAGCGAGGACCTCACAGATACGCAGTATTTT CASSEDLTDTQYF
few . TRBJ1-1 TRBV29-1 TGCAGCGCAGCGGGCTTTAACACTGAAGCTTTCTTT CSAAGFNTEAFF
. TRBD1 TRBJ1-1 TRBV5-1 TGCGCCAGCAGCCGGGACAGGGCAGGGACTGAAGCTTTCTTT CASSRDRAGTEAFF
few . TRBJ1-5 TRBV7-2 TGTGCCAGCAGCTCCTCACATCTTAGCAATCAGCCCCAGCATTTT CASSSSHLSNQPQHF
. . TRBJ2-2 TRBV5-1 TGCGCCAGCGTTCCATACCCCCGGGCCGCGAACACCGGGGAGCTGTTTTTT CASVPYPRAANTGELFF
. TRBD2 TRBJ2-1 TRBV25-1 TGTGCCAGCGCCCGGGGACTAGCGGGGGAACCTTACAATGAGCAGTTCTTC CASARGLAGEPYNEQFF
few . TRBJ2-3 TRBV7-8 TGTGCCAGCAGCTTATTGCAGGGGAATACGCAGTATTTT CASSLLQGNTQYF
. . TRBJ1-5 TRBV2 TGTGCCAGCAGTCCGGGTCTTAGCAATCAGCCCCAGCATTTT CASSPGLSNQPQHF
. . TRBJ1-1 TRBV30 TGTGCCTGGAGTGTACCTTCTGGAGGTGGCACTGAAGCTTTCTTT CAWSVPSGGGTEAFF
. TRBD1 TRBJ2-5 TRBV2 TGTGCCAGCAGCGACAGGGGTGGCGAGACCCAGTACTTC CASSDRGGETQYF